Below are 18 T cell receptor beta chains sequenced from a single sample in a study of blood T cell repertoires in COVID-19. Sequencing used immunoSEQ multiplex PCR; TCRdb keeps in-frame clones, though not all of them. The repertoire includes more than 300,000 clones, 90% of them detected once, and around 3.9% sits in the top ten. The sequenced sample was PBMCs or T cells enriched from blood (not recorded which). All receptors derive from a woman under 40 who had been exposed to COVID-19.

The chain carries TRBV4-2 and TRBJ1-4; no reliable D call. CDR1 and CDR2 from the germline V gene are LGHNA and YNFKEQ. V was cut by 4 bases and J by 8 bases, with 17 bases left in between. This CDR3 is 15 amino acids long. CDR3 bases: TGTGCCAGCAGCCTGTTTGATGCAGTCGGGGAAAAACTGTTTTTT. Residues: CASSLFDAVGEKLFF.

The chain carries TRBV18 and TRBJ1-4; 8 nucleotides agree with TRBD1. CDR3 length equals 15 residues. Germline V gene lookup returns CDR1 KGHSH and CDR2 LQKENI. J gave up 5 bases and V 3 bases, and 5 bases lay outside the gene matches. CDR3 residues: CASSPATGANEKLFF. The CDR3 DNA follows: TGTGCCAGCTCACCTGCGACAGGGGCGAATGAAAAACTGTTTTTT.

The chain couples TRBV30 to TRBJ2-3; D is undetermined. Germline CDR1 is GTSNPN and CDR2 is SVGIG (reference sequence). The V and J ends lost 2 bases and 2 bases respectively, with 5 bases between them. The CDR3 extends over 12 amino acids. The chain's CDR3 is CAWSRYTDTQYF. CDR3 in DNA: TGTGCCTGGAGTCGGTACACAGATACGCAGTATTTT.

The V and J genes are TRBV5-8 and TRBJ1-2, with no clear D. In germline, CDR1 is SGHTS, CDR2 YDEGEE. This CDR3 is 13 amino acids long. Between the trimmed V and J ends, which lost 4 bases and 7 bases, there was a span of 14 bases. In DNA form, the CDR3 reads TGTGCCAGCAGCAAGAGGGAGGTCGGTGGCTACACCTTC. This translates into CASSKREVGGYTF. The variable domain in full, with the rest retrieved from reference TRBV5-8 and TRBJ1-2, is EAGVTQSPTHLIKTRGQQATLRCSPISGHTSVYWYQQALGLGLQFLLWYDEGEERNRGNFPPRFSGRQFPNYSSELNVNALELEDSALYLCASSKREVGGYTFGSGTRLTVV.

The chain links TRBV5-1 to TRBJ1-1; TRBD1 agrees at 12 bases. There are 18 residues in the CDR3. V was pared by 2 bases and J by 1 base, with 9 bases of the junction left unmatched. From germline, CDR1 is SGHRS and CDR2 YFSETQ. CDR3 protein: CASSLDRDRGRRNTEAFF. For the CDR3, the DNA is TGCGCCAGCAGCTTAGACCGGGACAGGGGGCGGCGGAACACTGAAGCTTTCTTT.

This chain uses TRBV6-5 with TRBJ2-7; 8 nucleotides line up with TRBD1. The length of the CDR3 is 16 residues. The germline V gene encodes CDR1 MNHEY and CDR2 SVGAGI. V was clipped by 0 bases and J by 2 bases; unmatched bases: 6. CDR3 sequence: CASSYSGKQGAYEQYF. CDR3 sequence (DNA): TGTGCCAGCAGTTACTCGGGTAAACAGGGGGCCTACGAGCAGTACTTC.

The V gene is TRBV18, the J gene TRBJ1-1; possibly TRBD1 for D (5 bases). Trimming shortened V by 2 bases and J by 3 bases, and 10 bases separated the two germline ends. The CDR3 contains 14 residues. Germline CDR1 reads KGHSH; CDR2 reads LQKENI. The CDR3 DNA sequence: TGTGCCAGCTCACCAGCGGGGCTGGACACTGAAGCTTTCTTT. Protein product: CASSPAGLDTEAFF.

The chain carries TRBV10-3 and TRBJ1-5; D not certain. The CDR3 totals 16 residues. Trimming removed 2 bases from V and 0 bases from J, with 11 bases in between. The germline V gene encodes CDR1 ENHRY and CDR2 SYGVKD. The CDR3, as DNA: TGTGCCATCAGTGAGGCGACACCACATAGCAATCAGCCCCAGCATTTT. This codes for CAISEATPHSNQPQHF.

The chain employs TRBV4-1 and TRBJ2-2; D gene unclear. The V end lost 1 base, the J end lost 7 bases, and 10 bases lay between the germline ends. Per germline, CDR1 MGHRA and CDR2 YSYEKL. This CDR3 is 14 amino acids long. CDR3 loop: CASSQGHRVGELFF. As DNA, the CDR3 is TGCGCCAGCAGCCAAGGCCACCGGGTCGGGGAGCTGTTTTTT.

V usage is TRBV9 and J usage is TRBJ2-5, with TRBD2 identical over 9 bases. The CDR3 sequence is 15 residues long. The ends lost 4 bases at V and 5 bases at J; junction bases unmatched: 9. Germline CDR1 reads SGDLS; CDR2 reads YYNGEE. CDR3 DNA: TGTGCCAGCAGCCAGATGGCGGGGGGGCGTGAGACCCAGTACTTC. It yields the protein CASSQMAGGRETQYF.

V usage is TRBV7-9 and J usage is TRBJ1-2, with 8 bases that match TRBD1. The length of the CDR3 is 14 residues. Germline V gives CDR1 SEHNR, CDR2 FQNEAQ (reference sequence). After removal of 4 bases from V and 5 bases from J, the junction contained 6 bases not matched to a gene. Here the CDR3 reads CASSSGTGPYGYTF. CDR3 DNA: TGTGCCAGCAGCTCTGGGACAGGCCCTTATGGCTACACCTTC.

The V gene is TRBV9, the J gene TRBJ1-3; maybe TRBD1 (5 bases). The CDR3 sequence is 17 residues long. With 0 bases removed from V and 0 bases from J, the gap between germline ends came to 13 bases. CDR1 is SGDLS, CDR2 YYNGEE, per germline. CDR3 amino acids: CASSVDKGDPSGNTIYF. CDR3 nucleotides: TGTGCCAGCAGCGTAGATAAAGGGGATCCCTCTGGAAACACCATATATTTT.

The chain links TRBV5-4 to TRBJ2-7, with TRBD1 identical over 8 bases. V lost 0 bases, J lost 4 bases, and 3 bases stayed unmatched. The CDR3 loop spans 14 amino acids. Germline loops: CDR1 SGHNT, CDR2 YYREEE (reference sequence). CDR3 residues: CASSLGTGQYEQYF. The DNA for the CDR3 is TGTGCCAGCAGCTTGGGGACAGGGCAGTACGAGCAGTACTTC.

The chain combines TRBV30 with TRBJ1-5; 7 bases map to TRBD1. CDR3 length equals 14 residues. Germline assignment: CDR1 GTSNPN and CDR2 SVGIG (reference sequence). V was pared by 2 bases and J by 2 bases, with 3 bases of the junction left unmatched. CDR3 coding DNA: TGTGCCTGGAGTCGTCAGGGGGGCAATCAGCCCCAGCATTTT. As protein: CAWSRQGGNQPQHF.

V and J are TRBV10-3 and TRBJ2-2; no reliable D call. Germline loops: CDR1 ENHRY, CDR2 SYGVKD. Deletions cut 0 bases from V and 1 base from J, with 9 bases between. This CDR3 comprises 16 residues. CDR3 DNA sequence: TGTGCCATCAGTGAGTCTCGCGCGAAGAACACCGGGGAGCTGTTTTTT. Translating gives CAISESRAKNTGELFF.

The count of this clone is one. The V gene is TRBV5-6, the J gene TRBJ1-6; D unclear. The germline V and J ends were trimmed by 1 base and 8 bases, with 7 bases remaining between them. Germline CDR1 SGHDT, CDR2 YYEEEE. This CDR3 is built from 13 residues. CDR3 in DNA: TGTGCCAGCAGCTTGCGAGCATATTCACCCCTCCACTTT. Protein sequence: CASSLRAYSPLHF. Full variable domain (missing parts from reference TRBV5-6 and TRBJ1-6): DAGVTQSPTHLIKTRGQQVTLRCSPKSGHDTVSWYQQALGQGPQFIFQYYEEEERQRGNFPDRFSGHQFPNYSSELNVNALLLGDSALYLCASSLRAYSPLHFGNGTRLTVT.

V and J are TRBV7-3 and TRBJ1-1; a weak D match, TRBD1 (6 bases). The germline CDR1 and CDR2 sequences are SGHTA and FQGTGA. The CDR3 is 15 amino acids. V was clipped by 5 bases and J by 2 bases, with 15 bases between them. The CDR3 bases are TGTGCCAGCAGCAGGTACGGGACACTTAACACTGAAGCTTTCTTT. Translated: CASSRYGTLNTEAFF.

The chain uses TRBV11-2 and TRBJ1-1; 7 bases line up with TRBD1. With 4 bases clipped from V and 0 bases from J, the junction kept 5 bases outside the gene matches. The V gene's germline CDR1 is SGHAT and CDR2 FQNNGV. The CDR3 extends over 15 amino acids. In DNA, the CDR3 is TGTGCCAGCAGCTGGGGACAGATTATGAACACTGAAGCTTTCTTT. Protein sequence: CASSWGQIMNTEAFF.